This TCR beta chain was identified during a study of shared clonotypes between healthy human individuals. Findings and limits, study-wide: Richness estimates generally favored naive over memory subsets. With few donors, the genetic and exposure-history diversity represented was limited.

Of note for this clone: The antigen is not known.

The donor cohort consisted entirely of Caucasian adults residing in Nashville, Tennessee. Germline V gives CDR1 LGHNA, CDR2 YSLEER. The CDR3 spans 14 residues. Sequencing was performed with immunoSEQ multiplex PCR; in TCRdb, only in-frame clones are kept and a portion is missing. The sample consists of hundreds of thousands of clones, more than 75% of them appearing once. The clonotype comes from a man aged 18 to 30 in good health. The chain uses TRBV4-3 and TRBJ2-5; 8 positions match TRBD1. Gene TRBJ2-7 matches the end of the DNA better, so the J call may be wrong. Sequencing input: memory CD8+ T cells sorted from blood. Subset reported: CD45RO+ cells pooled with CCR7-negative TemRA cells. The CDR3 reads CASSPGQGGYEQYF. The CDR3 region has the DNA TGCGCCAGCAGCCCCGGACAGGGCGGCTACGAGCAGTACTTC.